This T cell receptor beta chain was sequenced during a study of shared clonotypes between healthy human individuals. About the research overall: Researchers drew samples from two women and a few men aged 18 to 49. Study-wide findings and caveats: Across several donors, naive CD4 shared 5% to 6.5%, naive CD8 over 3%, memory CD4 roughly 2.4%, memory CD8 roughly 0.37%.

Comment on this clone: What it recognizes is unknown.

Assay used: immunoSEQ multiplex PCR; TCRdb lists only in-frame clones, some missing. The table records around 940,000 clones, less than 85% of them present only once. The CDR3 covers 16 residues. The V and J ends lost 1 base and 1 base respectively, with 11 bases between them. Germline V gene sequence: CDR1 MGHRA, CDR2 YSYEKL. This chain joins TRBV4-1 and TRBJ1-5; tentatively, D is TRBD1 (5 bases). Material: memory CD4+ T cells sorted from blood. Sample subset: CD45RA-negative fraction. The source is a man between 18 and 35 years old in good health. The CDR3 spells CASSQAAGQSNQPQHF. As DNA, the CDR3 is TGCGCCAGCAGCCAAGCCGCAGGGCAGAGCAATCAGCCCCAGCATTTT.